Sequencing of this T cell receptor (beta chain) was carried out in a study of persistence of HIV-infected CD4 T cells. For the study at large: CD4+ T cells responding to CMV or HIV-1 Gag were isolated. Study results and caveats: Proviral oligoclonality tracked with TCR oligoclonality within the same sorted cells.

The stimulus was an HIV-1 Gag 15-mer peptide pool, about 1.1 ug/peptide/mL. CD40L-negative CD69-negative CD45RO-high memory CD4+ T cells were sorted as populations depleted of antigen-responding cells. For at least 4 years, plasma HIV-1 RNA was undetectable (<50 copies/mL). Points on this clone: Its target is unknown.

This CDR3 region has 18 residues. J gave up 0 bases and V 5 bases, and 12 bases lay outside the gene matches. Germline CDR1 is SGHNT and CDR2 is YENEEA. This was the immunoSEQ version 4 assay in survey mode. Each sample used up to 1 ug genomic DNA diluted to around 9.9 ng/uL. Assay used: immunoSEQ multiplex PCR; TCRdb lists only in-frame clones, some missing. The sample yields about 64,000 clones, approximately 75% seen once. The sequence derives from an adult man with HIV who was CMV-seropositive. The chain carries TRBV11-3 and TRBJ2-1; 8 bases map to TRBD2. Here the sequenced sample was CD4+ T cells sorted from PBMCs after roughly 18-hour stimulation, taken from a patient who received antiretroviral therapy. Written as DNA, the CDR3 is TGTGCCAGCAGCACTCGGGAGGGGGACTCAAGCTCCTACAATGAGCAGTTCTTC. As protein: CASSTREGDSSSYNEQFF.